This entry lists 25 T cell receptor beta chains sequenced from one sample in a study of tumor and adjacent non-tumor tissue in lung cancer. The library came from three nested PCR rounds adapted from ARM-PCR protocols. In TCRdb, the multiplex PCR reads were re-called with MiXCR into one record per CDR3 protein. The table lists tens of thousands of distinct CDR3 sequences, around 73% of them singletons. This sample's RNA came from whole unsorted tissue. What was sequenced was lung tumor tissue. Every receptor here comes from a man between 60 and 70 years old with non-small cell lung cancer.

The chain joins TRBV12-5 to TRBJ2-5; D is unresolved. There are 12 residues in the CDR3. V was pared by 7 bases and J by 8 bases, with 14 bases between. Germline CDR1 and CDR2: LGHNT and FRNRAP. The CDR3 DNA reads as TGTGCTAGTGCCATCATGGTAGATACCCAGTACTTC. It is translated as CASAIMVDTQYF.

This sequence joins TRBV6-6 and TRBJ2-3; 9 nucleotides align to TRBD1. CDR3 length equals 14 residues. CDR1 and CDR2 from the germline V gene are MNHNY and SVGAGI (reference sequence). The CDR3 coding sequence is TGTACTAGCAGTTACCGGGACAGGGCCGATACGCAGTATTTT. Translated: CTSSYRDRADTQYF.

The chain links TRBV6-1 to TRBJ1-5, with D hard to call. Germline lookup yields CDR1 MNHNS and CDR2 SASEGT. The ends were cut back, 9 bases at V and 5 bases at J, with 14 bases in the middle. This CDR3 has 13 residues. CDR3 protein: CASSSEGYQPQHF. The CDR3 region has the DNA TGTGCCAGTAGTTCGGAAGGGTATCAGCCCCAGCATTTT.

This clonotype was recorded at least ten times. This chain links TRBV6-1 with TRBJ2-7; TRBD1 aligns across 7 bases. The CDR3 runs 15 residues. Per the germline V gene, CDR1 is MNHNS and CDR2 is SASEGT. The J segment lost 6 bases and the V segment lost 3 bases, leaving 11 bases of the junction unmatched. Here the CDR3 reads CASSEWGTAGSEQYF. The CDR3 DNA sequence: TGTGCCAGCAGTGAGTGGGGGACAGCAGGTTCCGAGCAGTACTTC.

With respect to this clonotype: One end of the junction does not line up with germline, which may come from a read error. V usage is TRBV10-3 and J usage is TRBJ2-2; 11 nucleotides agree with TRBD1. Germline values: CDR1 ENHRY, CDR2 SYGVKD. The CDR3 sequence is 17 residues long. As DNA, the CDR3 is TGTACCATCAAGAGACCGGGACAGGGGGTAAACACTGGGGAGCTGTTTTTT. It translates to CTIKRPGQGVNTGELFF.

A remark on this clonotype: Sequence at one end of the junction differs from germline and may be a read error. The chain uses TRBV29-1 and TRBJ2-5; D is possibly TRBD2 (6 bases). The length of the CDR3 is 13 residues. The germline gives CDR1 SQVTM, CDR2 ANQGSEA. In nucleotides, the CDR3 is TGCATCGTTGAAGAAGAGACGGGAGAGACTCAGTACTTC. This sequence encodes CIVEEETGETQYF.

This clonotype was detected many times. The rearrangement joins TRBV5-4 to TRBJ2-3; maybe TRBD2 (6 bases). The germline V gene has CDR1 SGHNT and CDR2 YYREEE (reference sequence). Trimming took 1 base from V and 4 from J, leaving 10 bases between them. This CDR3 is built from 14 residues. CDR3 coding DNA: TGTGCCAGCAGCTTGAGGGAGGAGTCAGATACGCAGTATTTT. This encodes CASSLREESDTQYF.

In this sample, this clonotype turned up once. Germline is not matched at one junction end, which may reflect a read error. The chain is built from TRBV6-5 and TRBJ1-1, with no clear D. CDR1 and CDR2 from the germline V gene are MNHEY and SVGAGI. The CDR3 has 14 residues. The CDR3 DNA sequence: TGTGCCAGCAGTTACTTAGAGGCGAACACCGAAGCTTTCTTT. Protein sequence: CASSYLEANTEAFF.

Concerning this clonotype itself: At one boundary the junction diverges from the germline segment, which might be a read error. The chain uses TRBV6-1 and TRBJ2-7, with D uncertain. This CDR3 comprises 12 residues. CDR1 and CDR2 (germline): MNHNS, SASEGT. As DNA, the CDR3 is TGTGCCAGCGGAAACTGTAATTACGGGCAGTATTTC. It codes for CASGNCNYGQYF.

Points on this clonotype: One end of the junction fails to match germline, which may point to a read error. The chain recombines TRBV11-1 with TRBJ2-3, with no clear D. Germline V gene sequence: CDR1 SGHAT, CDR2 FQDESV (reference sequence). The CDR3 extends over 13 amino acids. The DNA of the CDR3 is TGCACCAGCAGCTCCCAGAGTTCAGATACGCAGTATTTT. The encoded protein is CTSSSQSSDTQYF. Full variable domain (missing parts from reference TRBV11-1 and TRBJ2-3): EAEVAQSPRYKITEKSQAVAFWCDPISGHATLYWYRQILGQGPELLVQFQDESVVDDSQLPKDRFSAERLKGVDSTLKIQPAELGDSAMYLCTSSSQSSDTQYFGPGTRLTVL.

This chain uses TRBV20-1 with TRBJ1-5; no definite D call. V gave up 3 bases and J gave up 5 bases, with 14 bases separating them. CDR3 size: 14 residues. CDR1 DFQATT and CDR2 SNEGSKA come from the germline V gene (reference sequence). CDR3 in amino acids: CSASGPTRDQPQHF. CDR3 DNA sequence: TGCAGTGCTAGTGGCCCAACAAGAGATCAGCCCCAGCATTTT.

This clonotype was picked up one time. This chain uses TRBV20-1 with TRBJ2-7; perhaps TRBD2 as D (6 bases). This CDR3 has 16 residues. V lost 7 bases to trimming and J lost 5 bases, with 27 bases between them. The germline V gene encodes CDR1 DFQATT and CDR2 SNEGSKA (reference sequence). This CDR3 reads CSVRLSTRTGVHEQYF. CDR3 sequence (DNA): TGCAGTGTTAGGCTCTCGACTAGAACGGGGGTCCACGAGCAGTACTTC.

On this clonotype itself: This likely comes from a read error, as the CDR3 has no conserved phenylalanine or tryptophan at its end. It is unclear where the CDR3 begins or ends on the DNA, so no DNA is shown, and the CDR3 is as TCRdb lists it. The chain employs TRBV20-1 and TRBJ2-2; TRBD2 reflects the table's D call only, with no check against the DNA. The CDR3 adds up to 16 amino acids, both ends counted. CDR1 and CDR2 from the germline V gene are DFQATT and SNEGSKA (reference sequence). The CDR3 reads CSATLAGGPETGNCFL.

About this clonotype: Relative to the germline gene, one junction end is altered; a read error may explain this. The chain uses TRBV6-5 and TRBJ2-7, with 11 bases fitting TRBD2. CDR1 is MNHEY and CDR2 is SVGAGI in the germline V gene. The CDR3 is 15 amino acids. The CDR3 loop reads CASSFQTSGNYEHYF. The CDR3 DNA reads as TGTGCCAGCAGTTTTCAGACTAGCGGGAACTACGAGCACTACTTC.

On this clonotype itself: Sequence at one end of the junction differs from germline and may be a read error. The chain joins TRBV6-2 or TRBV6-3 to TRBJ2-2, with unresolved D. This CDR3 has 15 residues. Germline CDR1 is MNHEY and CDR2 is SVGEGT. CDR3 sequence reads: CASSLSWRNTGELFF. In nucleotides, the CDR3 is TGTGCCAGTAGTTTAAGCTGGAGAAACACCGGGGAGCTGTTTTTT.

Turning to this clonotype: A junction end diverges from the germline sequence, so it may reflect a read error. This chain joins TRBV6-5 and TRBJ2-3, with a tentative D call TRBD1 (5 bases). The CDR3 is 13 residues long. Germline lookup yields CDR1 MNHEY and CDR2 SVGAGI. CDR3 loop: CASSPAGFDMQYF. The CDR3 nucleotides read TGTGCCAGCAGCCCAGCAGGGTTCGATATGCAGTATTTT.

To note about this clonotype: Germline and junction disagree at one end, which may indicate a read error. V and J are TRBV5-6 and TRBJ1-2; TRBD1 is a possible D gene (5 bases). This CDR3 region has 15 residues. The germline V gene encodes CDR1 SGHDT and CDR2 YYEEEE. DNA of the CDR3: TGTGCCAGGAGCGGCGCGGCAGGGATTAACTATGGATACACCTTC. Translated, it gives CARSGAAGINYGYTF.

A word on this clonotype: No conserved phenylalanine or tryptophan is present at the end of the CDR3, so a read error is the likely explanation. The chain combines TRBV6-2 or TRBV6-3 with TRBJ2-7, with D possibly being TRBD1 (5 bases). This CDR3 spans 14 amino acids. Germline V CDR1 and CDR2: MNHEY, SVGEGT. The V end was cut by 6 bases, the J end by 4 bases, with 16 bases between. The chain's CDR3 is CASRSNRFSYEQYI. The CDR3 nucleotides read TGTGCCAGCAGATCGAACAGGTTCTCTTACGAGCAGTACATC.

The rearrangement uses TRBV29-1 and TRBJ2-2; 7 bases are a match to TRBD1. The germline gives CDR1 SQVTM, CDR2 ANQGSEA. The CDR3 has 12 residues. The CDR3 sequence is CSVHAGGGELFF. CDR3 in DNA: TGCAGTGTTCACGCAGGGGGCGGGGAGCTGTTTTTT.

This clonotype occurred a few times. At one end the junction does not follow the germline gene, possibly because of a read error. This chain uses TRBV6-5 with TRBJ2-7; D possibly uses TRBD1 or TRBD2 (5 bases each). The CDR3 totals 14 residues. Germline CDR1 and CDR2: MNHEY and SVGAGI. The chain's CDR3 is CASSPGGDPYKQYF. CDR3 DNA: TGTGCCAGCAGCCCTGGGGGAGACCCCTACAAGCAGTACTTC.

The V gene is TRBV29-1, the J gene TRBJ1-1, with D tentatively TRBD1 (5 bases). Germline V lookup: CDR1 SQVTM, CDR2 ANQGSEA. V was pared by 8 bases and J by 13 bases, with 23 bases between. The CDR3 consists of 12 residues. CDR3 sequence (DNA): TGCAGCTTAAAAGAGGGGAGGGCTAAAGATTTCTTT. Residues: CSLKEGRAKDFF.

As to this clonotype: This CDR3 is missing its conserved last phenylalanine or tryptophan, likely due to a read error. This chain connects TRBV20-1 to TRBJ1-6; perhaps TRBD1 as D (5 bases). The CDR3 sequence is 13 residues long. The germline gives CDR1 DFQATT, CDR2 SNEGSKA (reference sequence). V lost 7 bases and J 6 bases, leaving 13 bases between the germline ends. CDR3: CSVEGHSNSPLHI. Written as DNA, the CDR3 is TGCAGTGTTGAAGGACACTCTAATTCACCCCTCCACATT.

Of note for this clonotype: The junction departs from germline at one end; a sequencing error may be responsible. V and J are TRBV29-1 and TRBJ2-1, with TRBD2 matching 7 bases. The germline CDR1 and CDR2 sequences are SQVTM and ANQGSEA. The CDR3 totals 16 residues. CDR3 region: CSIESMLAGDYDEQFF. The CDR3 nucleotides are TGCAGCATTGAGTCCATGTTAGCGGGCGATTACGATGAGCAGTTCTTC.

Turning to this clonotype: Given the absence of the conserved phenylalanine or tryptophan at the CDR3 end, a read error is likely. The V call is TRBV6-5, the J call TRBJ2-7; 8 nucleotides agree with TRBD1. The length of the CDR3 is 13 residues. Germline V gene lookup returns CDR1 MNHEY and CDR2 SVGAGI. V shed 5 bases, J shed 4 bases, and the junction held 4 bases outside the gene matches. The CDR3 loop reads CASSRDRGYEQYL. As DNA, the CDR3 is TGTGCCAGCAGTCGAGACAGGGGTTACGAGCAGTACCTC.

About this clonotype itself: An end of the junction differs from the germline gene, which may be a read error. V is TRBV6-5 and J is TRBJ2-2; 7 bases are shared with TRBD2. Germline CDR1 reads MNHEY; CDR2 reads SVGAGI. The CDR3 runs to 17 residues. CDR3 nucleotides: TGTGACAGCAGTCCATCGGCGGGAGTGACGAACACCGGGGAGCTGTTCTTT. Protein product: CDSSPSAGVTNTGELFF.